The 2 T cell receptor beta chains below come from one sample, sequenced in a study of T cell responses to AZD1222 COVID-19 vaccine (dated by TCRdb to the early 2020s). The library relied on the immunoSEQ multiplex PCR assay. Drawn from immuneACCESS, this table holds only the in-frame rearrangements with V and J called that TCRdb kept. Clones are partly lost; checked studies trace under half to an unresolved V gene and leave the rest unexplained. The sample contains 72,000 or so clones, about 88% of them found a single time. The ten largest clones capture roughly 4.2% of the sample. In the paper's terms, the time point label means: baseline before first vaccination. The sample in question was peripheral blood, obtained on day 0 of AZD1222 vaccination. All receptors come from an adult in good health.

This sequence joins TRBV3-1 (or the pseudogene TRBV3-2) and TRBJ2-7; 7 nucleotides match TRBD2. The CDR3 totals 18 residues. Germline V lookup: CDR1 LGHDT, CDR2 YNNKEL (reference sequence). V lost 2 bases and J lost 4; bases outside the gene matches: 17. The CDR3 DNA sequence: TGTGCCAGCAGCCAACAATTTTCCGAGGGAGGGAGTTCGTACGAGCAGTACTTC. Amino acid sequence: CASSQQFSEGGSSYEQYF.

The J gene is TRBJ2-7, the V gene TRBV3-1 (or the pseudogene TRBV3-2); D is undetermined. The CDR3 loop spans 11 amino acids. CDR1 and CDR2 (germline): LGHDT, YNNKEL (reference sequence). V lost 5 bases, J lost 5 bases, and 7 bases lay in between. CDR3 protein: CASSTVDEQYF. DNA of the CDR3: TGTGCCAGCAGCACCGTGGACGAGCAGTACTTC.